This T cell receptor (beta chain) was identified during a study of blood T cell repertoires in COVID-19. Study information: COVID-19 samples collected from the United States, Italy and Spain covered acute and convalescent phases. Sources were T cells, B-cell-depleted T cells, or PBMCs; the material itself was cDNA or gDNA.

Germline CDR1 and CDR2: SEHNR and FQNEAQ (reference sequence). V lost 1 base, J lost 3 bases, and 18 bases lay in between. The CDR3 has 17 residues. Measured with immunoSEQ multiplex PCR; TCRdb has only the in-frame clones, and not every one. There are roughly 56,000 clones in the sample; around 90% occur only once, and roughly 20% lies in the top ten. Sequencing used peripheral blood. The rearrangement links TRBV7-9 to TRBJ1-1; D is unclear. The sequence came from a human donor in a cohort sampled during active COVID-19. The CDR3 nucleotides are TGTGCCAGCAGCTTAGGTGAGGTTGACCGCCGGGACACTGAAGCTTTCTTT. The encoded protein is CASSLGEVDRRDTEAFF.